These 18 T cell receptor beta chains were sequenced from one sample in a study of beta chain features in type 1 diabetes. Since all of the isolated RNA was reverse transcribed, expressed TCRB transcripts were what got sequenced. The data were produced by immunoSEQ multiplex PCR, yet TCRdb's version contains in-frame clones alone and is incomplete. Here the sample spans over 65,000 clones, 30% to 35% being singletons. The source material was stem cell memory CD4+ T cells from blood. Receptors were obtained from a woman younger than 30 in good health.

This chain joins TRBV5-4 and TRBJ2-1, with a possible D match to TRBD2 (6 bases). CDR1 and CDR2 from the germline V gene are SGHNT and YYREEE (reference sequence). Trimming pared 2 bases from V and 3 bases from J, leaving 12 bases between. The CDR3 has 15 residues. The DNA of the CDR3 is TGTGCCAGCAGCTTTTTATCGGGGGACTACAATGAGCAGTTCTTC. This codes for CASSFLSGDYNEQFF.

This clone was found a few times. V is TRBV7-2 and J is TRBJ2-7, with TRBD2 identical over 8 bases. The ends lost 0 bases at V and 1 base at J; junction bases unmatched: 5. Germline loops: CDR1 SGHTA, CDR2 FQGNSA. The length of the CDR3 is 16 residues. Here the CDR3 reads CASSLASTSASYEQYF. The DNA for the CDR3 is TGTGCCAGCAGCTTAGCGTCGACTAGCGCTTCCTACGAGCAGTACTTC.

The rearrangement joins TRBV11-2 to TRBJ2-1, with D perhaps matching TRBD1 (6 bases). With 3 bases removed from V and 2 bases from J, the gap between germline ends came to 17 bases. This CDR3 region has 17 residues. Per the germline V gene, CDR1 is SGHAT and CDR2 is FQNNGV. CDR3 bases: TGTGCCAGCAGCTTGAAGACAGGCCAATTTACCTACAATGAGCAGTTCTTC. It is translated as CASSLKTGQFTYNEQFF.

This clone has just a few counts. The rearrangement links TRBV7-9 to TRBJ1-1; D is unclear. V was shortened by 1 base and J by 2 bases, with 2 bases between the two germline ends. This CDR3 contains 12 residues. Germline V CDR1 and CDR2: SEHNR, FQNEAQ (reference sequence). The CDR3 bases are TGTGCCAGCAGCTTAGTAAACACTGAAGCTTTCTTT. This translates into CASSLVNTEAFF.

This chain links TRBV5-1 with TRBJ2-5; maybe TRBD2 (6 bases). The CDR3 contains 13 residues. CDR1 SGHRS and CDR2 YFSETQ come from the germline V gene. Trimming removed 4 bases from V and 5 bases from J, with 12 bases in between. The CDR3 DNA follows: TGCGCCAGCAGCGTGGGACTGTGGGAGACCCAGTACTTC. Translating gives CASSVGLWETQYF.

J is TRBJ2-2 and V is TRBV2; TRBD1 might be the D (6 bases). The germline V and J ends were trimmed by 5 bases and 10 bases, with 11 bases remaining between them. The CDR3 has 12 amino acids. Germline V gene data show CDR1 as SNHLY and CDR2 as FYNNEI. The CDR3 is CASSRDIEELFF. As DNA, the CDR3 is TGTGCCAGCAGTAGGGACATCGAGGAGCTGTTTTTT.

The V call is TRBV2, the J call TRBJ1-4; possibly TRBD1 for D (6 bases). Germline lookup yields CDR1 SNHLY and CDR2 FYNNEI. The V gene lost 8 bases and the J gene lost 2 bases, with 12 bases spanning the gap. The CDR3 totals 14 residues. In nucleotides, the CDR3 is TGTGCCAGCGGGACACCCGCCACTAATGAAAAACTGTTTTTT. Translation gives CASGTPATNEKLFF.

This chain connects TRBV30 to TRBJ1-2; TRBD1 aligns across 11 bases. The CDR3 length is 15 residues. Germline CDR1 and CDR2: GTSNPN and SVGIG (reference sequence). V trimming: 2 bases; J trimming: 6 bases; junction bases outside the gene matches: 8. CDR3 protein: CAWSLGTGGNDGYTF. The CDR3 coding sequence is TGTGCCTGGAGTCTGGGGACAGGGGGGAACGATGGCTACACCTTC.

The V and J genes are TRBV5-1 and TRBJ2-1, with 7 nucleotides matching TRBD2. CDR3 length: 15 residues. V lost 4 bases to trimming and J lost 2 bases; unmatched junction nucleotides: 6. The germline CDR1 and CDR2 sequences are SGHRS and YFSETQ. The CDR3 loop reads CASSPRGRAYNEQFF. In nucleotides, the CDR3 is TGCGCCAGCAGCCCTCGAGGGAGGGCCTACAATGAGCAGTTCTTC.

The chain has TRBV7-8 and TRBJ1-2; D is unclear. The V gene lost 4 bases and the J gene lost 5 bases, with 14 bases spanning the gap. CDR1 and CDR2 (germline): SGHVS, FQNEAQ. The CDR3 is 14 amino acids. CDR3 nucleotides: TGTGCCAGCAGCTCAAATTCCCTGGCTTATGGCTACACCTTC. Translation gives CASSSNSLAYGYTF.

This clone was counted only a few times. V gene TRBV7-9 combines with J gene TRBJ2-3, with D maybe TRBD2 (6 bases). Trimming took 3 bases from V and 1 from J, leaving 8 bases between them. The CDR3 loop spans 14 amino acids. CDR1 SEHNR and CDR2 FQNEAQ come from the germline V gene (reference sequence). The CDR3 DNA reads TGTGCCAGCAGCTTCCAGCGGGGCACAGATACGCAGTATTTT. Translation: CASSFQRGTDTQYF.

V and J are TRBV19 and TRBJ2-7; no definite D call. Trimming cost V 11 bases and J 4 bases, with 12 bases left between them. The germline V gene encodes CDR1 LNHDA and CDR2 SQIVND (reference sequence). CDR3 length: 11 amino acids. CDR3: CAGDWFYEQYF. CDR3 coding DNA: TGTGCCGGCGACTGGTTTTACGAGCAGTACTTC.

The chain employs TRBV7-2 and TRBJ2-7; maybe TRBD1 (6 bases). The germline CDR1 and CDR2 sequences are SGHTA and FQGNSA. V lost 5 bases, J lost 5 bases, and 16 bases lay in between. The CDR3 is 14 residues long. CDR3 amino acids: CASSPQGNGDEQYF. The CDR3 region has the DNA TGTGCCAGCAGCCCTCAGGGGAACGGGGACGAGCAGTACTTC.

This clone was observed at least ten times. The chain has TRBV29-1 and TRBJ2-1; the match to TRBD1 covers 10 bases. V shed 4 bases and J 6 bases; nucleotides not matched to a gene: 9. Germline assignment: CDR1 SQVTM and CDR2 ANQGSEA. The CDR3 consists of 15 residues. The CDR3 reads CSVAPGQGTLNEQFF. Written as DNA, the CDR3 is TGCAGCGTTGCCCCGGGACAGGGGACTCTCAATGAGCAGTTCTTC.

This clone has only a few counts. The chain recombines TRBV14 with TRBJ1-1; D possibly corresponds to TRBD1 (6 bases). Per germline, CDR1 SGHDN and CDR2 FVKESK. The CDR3 has 16 residues. Between the trimmed V and J ends, which lost 0 bases and 6 bases, there was a span of 17 bases. The chain's CDR3 is CASSQDWGQGSPEAFF. CDR3 sequence (DNA): TGTGCCAGCAGCCAAGATTGGGGGCAGGGGAGCCCTGAAGCTTTCTTT.

This clone was seen repeatedly, ten times or more. The chain carries TRBV30 and TRBJ2-1; 10 bases are shared with TRBD2. Germline lookup yields CDR1 GTSNPN and CDR2 SVGIG (reference sequence). CDR3 length: 15 residues. V gave up 4 bases and J gave up 4 bases; unmatched junction bases: 7. The DNA of the CDR3 is TGTGCCTGGACCCCCGGGACTAGCGAGTACAATGAGCAGTTCTTC. Translated, it gives CAWTPGTSEYNEQFF.

The chain uses TRBV5-1 and TRBJ1-3; TRBD1 matches 8 bases. The CDR3 length is 15 residues. V dropped 4 bases and J dropped 4; count of bases not matched to a gene: 7. CDR1 and CDR2 from the germline V gene are SGHRS and YFSETQ. As DNA, the CDR3 is TGCGCCAGCAGCAAAAAAAGACAGGGGGGAAACACCATATATTTT. It specifies CASSKKRQGGNTIYF.

The chain combines TRBV2 with TRBJ2-5; TRBD1 is a possible D gene (5 bases). V lost 4 bases and J lost 0, with 9 bases in between. Per the germline V gene, CDR1 is SNHLY and CDR2 is FYNNEI. This CDR3 region has 14 residues. The DNA of the CDR3 is TGTGCCAGCAGTGGCAGGGCGTACCAAGAGACCCAGTACTTC. This codes for CASSGRAYQETQYF.